The clone carrying this T cell receptor beta chain has just a few counts. Its antigen remains unknown. TCRbeta library construction was performed incorporating unique molecular identifiers. TCRdb re-analysed the PCR reads in MiXCR, keeping a single row per CDR3 protein. The data hold just over 950,000 distinct CDR3 sequences, with under 30% observed a single time. These data originate in a study of T-cell reconstitution after alpha-beta-depleted transplantation in children. The V end lost 4 bases, the J end lost 4 bases, and 14 bases lay between the germline ends. Germline CDR1 and CDR2: SGHDT and YYEEEE. This CDR3 contains 15 residues. Findings and caveats of the study: T-cell numbers and diversity one year post-transplant derived largely from freshly generated T cells. Several patients had high TCRbeta diversity at day 60; it came from surviving recipient T cells and thymic progenitors.

The TCR comes from a boy in the first two years of life who had a stem cell transplant for SCID, so the T cells may come from the graft donor. This rearrangement joins TRBV5-6 to TRBJ2-2, with a tentative D call TRBD2 (5 bases). The sample in question was PBMCs, mostly from graft donor cells, obtained 360 days after TCRalphabeta/CD19-depleted stem cell transplant. For the CDR3, the DNA is TGTGCCAGCAGCCCCGGCCCGGGGAGCACCGGGGAGCTGTTTTTT. This sequence encodes CASSPGPGSTGELFF.